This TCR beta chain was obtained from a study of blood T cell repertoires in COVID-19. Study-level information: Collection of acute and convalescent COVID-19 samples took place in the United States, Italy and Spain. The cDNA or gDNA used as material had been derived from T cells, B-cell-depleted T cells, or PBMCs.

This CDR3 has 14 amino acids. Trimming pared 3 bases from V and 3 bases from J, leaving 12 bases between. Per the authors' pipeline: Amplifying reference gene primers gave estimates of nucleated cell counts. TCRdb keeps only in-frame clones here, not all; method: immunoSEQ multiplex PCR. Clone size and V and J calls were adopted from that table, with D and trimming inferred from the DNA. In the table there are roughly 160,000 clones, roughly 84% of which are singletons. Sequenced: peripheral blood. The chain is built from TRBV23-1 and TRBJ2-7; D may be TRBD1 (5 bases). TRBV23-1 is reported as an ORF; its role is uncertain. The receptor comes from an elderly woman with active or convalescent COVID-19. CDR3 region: CASSHHRSLYEQYF. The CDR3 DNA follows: TGCGCCAGCAGTCACCACAGGAGCCTCTACGAGCAGTACTTC.